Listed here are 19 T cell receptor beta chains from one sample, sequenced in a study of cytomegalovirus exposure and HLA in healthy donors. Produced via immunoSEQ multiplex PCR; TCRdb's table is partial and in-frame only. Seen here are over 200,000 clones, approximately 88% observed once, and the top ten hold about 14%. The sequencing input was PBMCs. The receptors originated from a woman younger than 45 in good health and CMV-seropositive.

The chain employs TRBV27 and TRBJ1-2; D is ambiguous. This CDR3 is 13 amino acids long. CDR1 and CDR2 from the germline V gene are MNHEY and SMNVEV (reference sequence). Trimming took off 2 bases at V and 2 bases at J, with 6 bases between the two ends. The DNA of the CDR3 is TGTGCCAGCAGTTTAAACGACAACTATGGCTACACCTTC. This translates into CASSLNDNYGYTF.

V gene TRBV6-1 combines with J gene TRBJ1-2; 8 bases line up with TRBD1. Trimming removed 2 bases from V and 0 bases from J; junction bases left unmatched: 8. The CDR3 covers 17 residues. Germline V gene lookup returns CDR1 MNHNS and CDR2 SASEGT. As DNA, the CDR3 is TGTGCCAGCAGTGAAATACTCAGGGGGCCCGCTAACTATGGCTACACCTTC. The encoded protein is CASSEILRGPANYGYTF.

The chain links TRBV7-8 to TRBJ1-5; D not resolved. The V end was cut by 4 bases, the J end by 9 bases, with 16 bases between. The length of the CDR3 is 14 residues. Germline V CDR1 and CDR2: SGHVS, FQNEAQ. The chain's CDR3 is CASSSVGSQWPQHF. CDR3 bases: TGTGCCAGCAGCTCCGTAGGGTCACAGTGGCCCCAGCATTTT.

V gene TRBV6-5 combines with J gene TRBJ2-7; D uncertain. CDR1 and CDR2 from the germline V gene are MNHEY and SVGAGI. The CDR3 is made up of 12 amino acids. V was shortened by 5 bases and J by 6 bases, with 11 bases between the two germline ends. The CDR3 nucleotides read TGTGCCAGCAGTGTATCAGCCAGCGAGCAGTACTTC. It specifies CASSVSASEQYF.

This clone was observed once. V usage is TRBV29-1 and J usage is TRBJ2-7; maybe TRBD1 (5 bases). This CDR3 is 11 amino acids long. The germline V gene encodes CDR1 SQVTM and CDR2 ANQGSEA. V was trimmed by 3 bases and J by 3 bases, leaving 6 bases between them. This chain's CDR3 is CSVDTGYEQYF. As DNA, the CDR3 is TGCAGCGTTGACACAGGCTACGAGCAGTACTTC.

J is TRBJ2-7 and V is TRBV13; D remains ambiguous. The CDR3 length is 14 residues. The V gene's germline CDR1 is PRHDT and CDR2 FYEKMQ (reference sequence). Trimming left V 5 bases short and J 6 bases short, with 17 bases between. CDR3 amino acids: CASSPQTSFPEQYF. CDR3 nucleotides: TGTGCCAGCAGCCCCCAGACTTCCTTCCCCGAGCAGTACTTC.

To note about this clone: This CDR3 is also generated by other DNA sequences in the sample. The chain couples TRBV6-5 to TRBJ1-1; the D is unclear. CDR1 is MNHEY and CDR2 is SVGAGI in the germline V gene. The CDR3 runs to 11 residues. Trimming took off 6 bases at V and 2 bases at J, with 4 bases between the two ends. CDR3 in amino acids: CASSRNTEAFF. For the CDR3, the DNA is TGTGCCAGCAGCCGCAACACTGAAGCTTTCTTT.

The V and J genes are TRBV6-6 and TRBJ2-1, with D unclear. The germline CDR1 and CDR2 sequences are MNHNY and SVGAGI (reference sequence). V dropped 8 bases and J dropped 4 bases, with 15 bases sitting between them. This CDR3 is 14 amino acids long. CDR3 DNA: TGTGCCAGCCTTTCCCCGGACGGTTACAATGAGCAGTTCTTC. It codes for CASLSPDGYNEQFF.

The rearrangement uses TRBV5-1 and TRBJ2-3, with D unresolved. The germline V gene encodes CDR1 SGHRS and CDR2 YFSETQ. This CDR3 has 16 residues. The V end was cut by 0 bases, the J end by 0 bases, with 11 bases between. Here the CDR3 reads CASSLAYSTSTDTQYF. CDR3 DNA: TGCGCCAGCAGCTTGGCCTACTCGACTAGCACAGATACGCAGTATTTT.

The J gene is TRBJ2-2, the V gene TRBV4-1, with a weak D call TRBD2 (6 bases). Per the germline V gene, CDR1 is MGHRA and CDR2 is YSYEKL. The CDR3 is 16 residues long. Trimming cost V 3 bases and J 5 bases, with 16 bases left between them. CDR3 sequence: CASSHPGTPLTGELFF. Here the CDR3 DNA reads TGCGCCAGCAGCCACCCCGGGACTCCGCTTACCGGGGAGCTGTTTTTT.

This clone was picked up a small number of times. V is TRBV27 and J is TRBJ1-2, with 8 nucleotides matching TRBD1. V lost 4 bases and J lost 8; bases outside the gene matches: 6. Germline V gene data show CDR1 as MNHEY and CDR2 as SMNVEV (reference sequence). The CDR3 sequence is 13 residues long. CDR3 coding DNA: TGTGCCAGCAGTTACGACAGGGGAGGCGGCTACACCTTC. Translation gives CASSYDRGGGYTF.

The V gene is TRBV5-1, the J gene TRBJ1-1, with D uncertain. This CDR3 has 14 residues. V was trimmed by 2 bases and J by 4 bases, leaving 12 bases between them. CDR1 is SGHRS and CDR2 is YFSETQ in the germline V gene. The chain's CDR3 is CASSFVSGSTEAFF. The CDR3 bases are TGCGCCAGCAGCTTCGTAAGTGGGAGCACTGAAGCTTTCTTT.

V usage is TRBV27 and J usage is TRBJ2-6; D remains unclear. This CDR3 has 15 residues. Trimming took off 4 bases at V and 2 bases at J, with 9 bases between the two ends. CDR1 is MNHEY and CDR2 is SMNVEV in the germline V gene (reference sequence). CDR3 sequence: CASSSMATGANVLTF. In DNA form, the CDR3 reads TGTGCCAGCAGTTCAATGGCTACTGGGGCCAACGTCCTGACTTTC.

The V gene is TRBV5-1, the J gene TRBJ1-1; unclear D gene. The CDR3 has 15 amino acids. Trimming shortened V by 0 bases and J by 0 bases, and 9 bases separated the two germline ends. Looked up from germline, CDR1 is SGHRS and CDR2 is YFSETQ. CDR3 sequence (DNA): TGCGCCAGCAGCTTGGAGAAAGGGTTGAACACTGAAGCTTTCTTT. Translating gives CASSLEKGLNTEAFF.

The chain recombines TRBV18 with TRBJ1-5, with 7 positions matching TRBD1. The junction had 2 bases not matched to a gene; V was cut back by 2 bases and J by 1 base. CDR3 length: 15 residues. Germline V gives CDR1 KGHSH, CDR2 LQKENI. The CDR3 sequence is CASSPAGGSNQPQHF. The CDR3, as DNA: TGTGCCAGCTCACCAGCAGGGGGAAGCAATCAGCCCCAGCATTTT.

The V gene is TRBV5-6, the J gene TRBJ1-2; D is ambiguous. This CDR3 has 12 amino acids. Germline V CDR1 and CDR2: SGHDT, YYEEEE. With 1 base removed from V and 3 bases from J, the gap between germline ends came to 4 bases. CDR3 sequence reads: CASSLTDYGYTF. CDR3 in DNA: TGTGCCAGCAGCTTGACAGACTATGGCTACACCTTC.

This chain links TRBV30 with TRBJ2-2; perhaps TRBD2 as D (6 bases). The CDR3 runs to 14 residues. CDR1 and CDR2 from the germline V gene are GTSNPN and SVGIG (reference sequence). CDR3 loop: CVLAEPPNTGELFF. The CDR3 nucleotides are TGTGTATTAGCGGAGCCCCCGAACACCGGGGAGCTGTTTTTT.

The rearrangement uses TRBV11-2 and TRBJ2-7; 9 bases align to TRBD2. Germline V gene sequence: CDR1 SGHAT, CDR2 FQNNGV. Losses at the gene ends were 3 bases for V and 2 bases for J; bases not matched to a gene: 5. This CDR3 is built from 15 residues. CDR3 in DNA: TGTGCCAGCAGCTTGTCGGCTAGCGGGACCTACGAGCAGTACTTC. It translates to CASSLSASGTYEQYF.

CDR3 amino acids: CASSHQEMYNEQFF. The DNA for the CDR3 is TGCGCCAGCAGCCACCAGGAGATGTACAATGAGCAGTTCTTC. The V gene is TRBV4-1, the J gene TRBJ2-1; D uncertain. Germline CDR1 and CDR2: MGHRA and YSYEKL. V lost 3 bases and J lost 4, with 10 bases in between. This CDR3 is built from 14 residues.